These 20 T cell receptor beta chains were all obtained from the same sample, sequenced in a study of neurological immune-mediated disorders. MiXCR, run by TCRdb on the 5' RACE reads, gives a single entry per CDR3 protein. The repertoire has around 70,000 distinct CDR3 sequences, around 3% of them found once; the top ten carry about 5%. The sample taken for sequencing was PBMCs. The origin of the receptors is a woman aged 45-60 years with multiple sclerosis.

Ten or more counts support this clonotype. For the CDR3, the DNA is TGTGCCAGCAGGTCTTATCCGACAGGGATGAACACTGAAGCTTTCTTT. The encoded protein is CASRSYPTGMNTEAFF. V is TRBV12-3 or TRBV12-4 and J is TRBJ1-1; 7 bases are a match to TRBD1. V shed 6 bases and J 0 bases; nucleotides not matched to a gene: 10. This CDR3 region has 16 residues.

This clonotype was detected many times. V gene TRBV7-2 combines with J gene TRBJ2-2; TRBD2 matches at 10 bases. CDR1 is SGHTA and CDR2 is FQGNSA in the germline V gene. V shed 5 bases, J shed 1 base, and the junction held 4 bases outside the gene matches. The CDR3 contains 16 residues. The CDR3 is CASSLTSGKNTGELFF. The CDR3 nucleotides read TGTGCCAGCAGCCTAACTAGCGGGAAGAACACCGGGGAGCTGTTTTTT. Looking up the rest from reference TRBV7-2 and TRBJ2-2 gives the full variable domain: GAGVSQSPSNKVTEKGKDVELRCDPISGHTALYWYRQSLGQGLEFLIYFQGNSAPDKSGLPSDRFSAERTGGSVSTLTIQRTQQEDSAVYLCASSLTSGKNTGELFFGEGSRLTVL.

This clonotype has a count of ten or more. The chain joins TRBV10-3 to TRBJ1-1, with 7 bases that match TRBD1. The junction had 5 bases not matched to a gene; V was cut back by 6 bases and J by 1 base. Germline V CDR1 and CDR2: ENHRY, SYGVKD. The CDR3 is 14 amino acids. The CDR3 sequence is CAIREQGWNTEAFF. The CDR3 DNA reads as TGTGCCATCAGGGAACAGGGGTGGAACACTGAAGCTTTCTTT.

V gene TRBV20-1 combines with J gene TRBJ2-3, with TRBD2 matching 10 bases. The junction had 8 bases not matched to a gene; V was cut back by 3 bases and J by 8 bases. CDR1 is DFQATT, CDR2 SNEGSKA, per germline (reference sequence). The CDR3 contains 14 residues. The CDR3 nucleotides are TGCAGTGCTAGCAGAGCGGGAGGGCCTGGTACGCAGTATTTT. This encodes CSASRAGGPGTQYF.

This clonotype appeared many times. The chain has TRBV29-1 and TRBJ2-3; D might be TRBD2 (5 bases). V was shortened by 3 bases and J by 0 bases, with 13 bases between the two germline ends. In germline, CDR1 is SQVTM, CDR2 ANQGSEA. The CDR3 is made up of 15 amino acids. The CDR3 DNA follows: TGCAGCGTTGATGATTCGCTAGCAAGCACAGATACGCAGTATTTT. It is translated as CSVDDSLASTDTQYF.

The rearrangement links TRBV29-1 to TRBJ2-1; TRBD1 is a possible D gene (6 bases). In germline, CDR1 is SQVTM, CDR2 ANQGSEA. Trimming took 5 bases from V and 2 from J, leaving 10 bases between them. The CDR3 length is 13 residues. CDR3 DNA sequence: TGCAGCGTTTTGAGGGACACCTACAATGAGCAGTTCTTC. Its protein product is CSVLRDTYNEQFF.

This clonotype was seen at least ten times. V gene TRBV5-1 combines with J gene TRBJ2-1; 7 bases are shared with TRBD1. This CDR3 comprises 13 residues. The V gene end was trimmed by 0 bases and the J gene end by 8 bases; junction bases not matched to a gene: 2. CDR1 is SGHRS, CDR2 YFSETQ, per germline. DNA of the CDR3: TGCGCCAGCAGCTTGGGACAGGGTGATGAGCAGTTCTTC. Protein product: CASSLGQGDEQFF.

The table lists this clonotype with many counts. J is TRBJ2-7 and V is TRBV6-2 or TRBV6-3; TRBD1 matches 9 bases. In germline, CDR1 is MNHEY, CDR2 SVGEGT. The ends lost 6 bases at V and 3 bases at J; junction bases unmatched: 6. The CDR3 sequence is 14 residues long. The CDR3 protein is CASRTGTGFYEQYV. As DNA, the CDR3 is TGTGCCAGCAGGACCGGGACAGGGTTCTACGAGCAGTACGTC.

Many counts were recorded for this clonotype. This rearrangement joins TRBV7-2 to TRBJ2-1, with 14 bases lining up with TRBD2. Germline CDR1 is SGHTA and CDR2 is FQGNSA. V lost 3 bases, J lost 15 bases, and 7 bases stayed unmatched. This CDR3 region has 14 residues. The CDR3 spells CASSLPQTSGGAFF. Written as DNA, the CDR3 is TGTGCCAGCAGCTTGCCCCAGACTAGCGGGGGGGCGTTCTTC.

This clonotype was observed at least ten times. The rearrangement uses TRBV20-1 and TRBJ2-3; the match to TRBD2 covers 10 bases. The CDR3 covers 16 residues. V shed 3 bases and J 2 bases; nucleotides not matched to a gene: 8. Germline V gene lookup returns CDR1 DFQATT and CDR2 SNEGSKA (reference sequence). The CDR3 region has the DNA TGCAGTGCTAGTGAACCTAGCGGGGGCCTCACAGATACGCAGTATTTT. Translating it yields CSASEPSGGLTDTQYF.

The table lists this clonotype with many counts. The chain carries TRBV5-1 and TRBJ2-3; no definite D call. This CDR3 contains 14 residues. The germline V and J ends were trimmed by 0 bases and 4 bases, with 9 bases remaining between them. Germline lookup yields CDR1 SGHRS and CDR2 YFSETQ. CDR3 DNA: TGCGCCAGCAGCTTGGTAGCTACCGCAGATACGCAGTATTTT. This encodes CASSLVATADTQYF. The variable domain in full, with the rest retrieved from reference TRBV5-1 and TRBJ2-3, is KAGVTQTPRYLIKTRGQQVTLSCSPISGHRSVSWYQQTPGQGLQFLFEYFSETQRNKGNFPGRFSGRQFSNSRSEMNVSTLELGDSALYLCASSLVATADTQYFGPGTRLTVL.

This clonotype came up once. In this CDR3 the conserved last residue, phenylalanine or tryptophan, is missing, so a read error is likely. The chain links TRBV6-5 to TRBJ1-4; D call uncertain. V was shortened by 6 bases and J by 7 bases, with 15 bases between the two germline ends. The CDR3 runs to 14 residues. CDR1 MNHEY and CDR2 SVGAGI come from the germline V gene. This CDR3 is CASSPTVAAEKLFN. In nucleotides, the CDR3 is TGTGCCAGCAGCCCCACAGTCGCTGCTGAAAAACTGTTTAAT.

This clonotype was counted many times. This CDR3 reads CASSPRDRGYEKLFF. The CDR3 DNA sequence: TGTGCCAGCTCACCAAGGGACAGGGGATATGAAAAACTGTTTTTT. This rearrangement joins TRBV18 to TRBJ1-4; 10 nucleotides agree with TRBD1. V shed 2 bases and J 6 bases; nucleotides not matched to a gene: 3. The CDR3 has 15 amino acids. Looked up from germline, CDR1 is KGHSH and CDR2 is LQKENI.

This clonotype was seen many times. J is TRBJ2-1 and V is TRBV7-3, with D possibly TRBD2 on 6 matching bases. The CDR3 is 13 amino acids. V was cut by 3 bases and J by 7 bases, with 10 bases left in between. The germline V gene encodes CDR1 SGHTA and CDR2 FQGTGA. The CDR3 protein is CASSLGLDNEQFF. CDR3 nucleotides: TGTGCCAGCAGCTTGGGACTCGATAATGAGCAGTTCTTC.

In this sample, this clonotype turned up many times. The rearrangement uses TRBV20-1 and TRBJ1-1; 8 bases are a match to TRBD1. V shed 1 base and J 0 bases; nucleotides not matched to a gene: 1. Germline CDR1 and CDR2: DFQATT and SNEGSKA (reference sequence). The CDR3 length is 14 residues. Here the CDR3 reads CSARVTGVNTEAFF. The CDR3 nucleotides are TGCAGTGCTAGAGTGACAGGGGTGAACACTGAAGCTTTCTTT.

Ten or more counts support this clonotype. The chain couples TRBV20-1 to TRBJ2-1; TRBD2 agrees at 8 bases. Germline trimming cut 0 bases from V and 8 bases from J; bases unmatched to any gene: 12. The CDR3 consists of 16 residues. The V gene's germline CDR1 is DFQATT and CDR2 SNEGSKA (reference sequence). The CDR3 DNA is TGCAGTGCTAGAGATCATTCGGGACTAGGCCTCTATGAGCAGTTCTTC. Its protein product is CSARDHSGLGLYEQFF.

At least ten counts were recorded for this clonotype. This rearrangement joins TRBV20-1 to TRBJ1-3, with TRBD1 as a possible D gene (5 bases). Germline assignment: CDR1 DFQATT and CDR2 SNEGSKA (reference sequence). CDR3 length equals 13 residues. Trimming took 2 bases from V and 4 from J, leaving 9 bases between them. CDR3 coding DNA: TGCAGTGCTAGAAGACGACAGGGAAACACCATATATTTT. Translating gives CSARRRQGNTIYF.

This clonotype was seen ten or more times. The genes are TRBV20-1 and TRBJ1-2; 9 bases align to TRBD1. The germline V gene has CDR1 DFQATT and CDR2 SNEGSKA (reference sequence). This CDR3 is built from 14 residues. V shed 6 bases and J 5 bases; nucleotides not matched to a gene: 10. CDR3 sequence (DNA): TGCAGTGCCAAGCCCACGACAGGGGGGTATGGCTACACCTTC. This sequence encodes CSAKPTTGGYGYTF.

This clonotype was seen a few times. This may stem from a read error, because a much larger clone lies one nucleotide away. The V call is TRBV28, the J call TRBJ1-5, with TRBD1 as a possible D gene (5 bases). The CDR3 spans 14 residues. Germline loops: CDR1 MDHEN, CDR2 SYDVKM. Trimming stripped 7 bases from V and 4 bases from J, with 14 bases between. The chain's CDR3 is CASKSVGTNQPQHF. The DNA of the CDR3 is TGTGCCAGCAAGTCGGTAGGGACGAATCAGCCCCAGCATTTT.

A word on this clonotype: This sequence may be a read error, since a much larger clone differs from it by one base. This sequence joins TRBV5-1 and TRBJ2-7; TRBD2 matches at 7 bases. Germline trimming cut 6 bases from V and 7 bases from J; bases unmatched to any gene: 16. Germline V CDR1 and CDR2: SGHRS, YFSETQ. The CDR3 covers 15 residues. CDR3 protein: CASIANLGGAKEQYF. In nucleotides, the CDR3 is TGCGCCAGCATCGCGAATCTGGGAGGGGCCAAAGAGCAGTACTTC.